This TCR beta chain was recorded in a study of blood T cell repertoires in COVID-19. Study-level background: Both acute and convalescent COVID-19 samples were obtained from the United States, Italy and Spain. T cells, B-cell-depleted T cells, or PBMCs provided the cDNA or gDNA that served as material.

This clone came up once. Original processing notes: Amplification from reference gene primers served as the basis for estimated nucleated cell counts. Profiling relied on immunoSEQ multiplex PCR, and the TCRdb table lists in-frame clones only, not all of them. V and J calls and clone size are copied from that table; D and trimming were computed from the DNA. The data contain 300,000 or so clones, over 75% of them seen just once; the ten biggest clones take up approximately 8.1%. The ends were cut back, 4 bases at V and 0 bases at J, with 12 bases in the middle. Germline lookup yields CDR1 KGHDR and CDR2 SFDVKD. The CDR3 loop spans 16 amino acids.

The receptor was derived from a woman between 50 and 59 years old who had recovered from COVID-19. Sequencing was carried out using peripheral blood. The chain combines TRBV24-1 with TRBJ2-1; D uncertain. The CDR3 sequence is CATSDRTISSYNEQFF. CDR3 bases: TGTGCCACCAGTGACCGAACGATCAGCTCCTACAATGAGCAGTTCTTC.